This TCR beta chain emerged from a study of vaccination effects on CD4 cells after COVID-19. A remark on this clone: The antigen is unknown.

CDR3 length: 13 residues. Trimming shortened V by 1 base and J by 6 bases, and 7 bases separated the two germline ends. In germline, CDR1 is KGHSH, CDR2 LQKENI. This table comes from immunoSEQ multiplex PCR, and its TCRdb copy is limited to in-frame clones, with some not included. The sample includes about 22,000 clones, roughly three quarters seen only once; the top ten take about 8%. With the ViraFEST assay, the study expanded antigen-specific CD4+ T cells using viral peptide pools, then sequenced them. Culture proceeded for approximately 10 days, and CD4+ T cells were then isolated. Everyone in the study got two shots of either the BNT162b2 or mRNA-1273 vaccine. With approximately 9.2 ug/ml peptides and about 9.7 IU/ml IL-2, around 2.1 million PBMC per well were cultured.

This receptor was obtained from a human donor who received a COVID-19 vaccine. V is TRBV18 and J is TRBJ2-1; D remains unclear. Specimen: CD4+ T cells from PBMCs cultured with SARS-CoV-2 spike peptides, collected after COVID-19 vaccination. CDR3 nucleotide sequence: TGTGCCAGCTCACCACTGGAGTTCAATGAGCAGTTCTTC. This codes for CASSPLEFNEQFF.